This TCR beta chain was documented in a study of T cells in Graves' hyperthyroidism and ophthalmopathy. Study-level points and caveats: It was a median approximately 6.9 months before onset that the model predicted ophthalmopathy.

The definition of stable Graves' hyperthyroidism was no ophthalmopathy progression within 18 months. An approximately 9.8 ml volume of fresh peripheral blood provided the PBMCs. This clonotype came up many times. Its antigen remains unidentified. There are 13 residues in the CDR3. Trimming pared 3 bases from V and 3 bases from J, leaving 12 bases between. Germline CDR1 and CDR2: DFQATT and SNEGSKA (reference sequence). What was amplified from RNA transcripts were TCR beta CDR3 regions. During a first-round RT-PCR of the TCR CDR3, the HTBI primer set was used. Each CDR3 protein is one row after TCRdb ran MiXCR on the multiplex PCR reads. This sample yields under 400,000 distinct CDR3 sequences, of which around 20% are seen a single time; around 50% belongs to the top ten.

The chain recombines TRBV20-1 with TRBJ2-7; no definite D call. Source material: blood. The TCR comes from a woman aged 45-60 years with Graves' hyperthyroidism. The CDR3 DNA follows: TGCAGTGCTAGGGGTCGGTGGGGCTACGAGCAGTACTTC. This sequence encodes CSARGRWGYEQYF.